The next 26 T cell receptor beta chains were all read from a single sample in a study of blood T cell repertoires in COVID-19. The repertoire was sequenced with immunoSEQ multiplex PCR; TCRdb's copy has only in-frame clones and lacks some. The sample contains fewer than 350,000 clones, about 86% of which appear only once. The material sequenced was peripheral blood. These receptor sequences come from a woman aged 55-75 years with active or convalescent COVID-19.

This clone was found a few times. The V call is TRBV13, the J call TRBJ2-7, with D perhaps matching TRBD2 (7 bases). The germline CDR1 and CDR2 sequences are PRHDT and FYEKMQ (reference sequence). The CDR3 is made up of 16 amino acids. V lost 5 bases, J lost 6 bases, and 23 bases lay in between. DNA for the CDR3: TGTGCCAGCAGCCCCTCCGCCGGGGGGCCGTGGGGCGAGCAGTACTTC. Protein: CASSPSAGGPWGEQYF.

The V call is TRBV19, the J call TRBJ2-3; TRBD2 is a possible D gene (7 bases). V was cut by 6 bases and J by 5 bases, with 15 bases left in between. There are 14 residues in the CDR3. Germline V gene lookup returns CDR1 LNHDA and CDR2 SQIVND (reference sequence). The chain's CDR3 is CASRTGGGVDTQYF. The CDR3 nucleotides read TGTGCCAGTAGGACCGGAGGGGGGGTAGATACGCAGTATTTT.

V is TRBV6-4 and J is TRBJ2-1; possibly TRBD1 for D (5 bases). Germline-derived CDR1 and CDR2 are MRHNA and SNTAGT. This CDR3 contains 16 residues. With 0 bases removed from V and 0 bases from J, the gap between germline ends came to 9 bases. Here the CDR3 reads CASSDSLTGSYNEQFF. CDR3 bases: TGTGCCAGCAGTGACTCGCTTACAGGCTCCTACAATGAGCAGTTCTTC.

The chain joins TRBV18 to TRBJ2-2; TRBD2 matches 10 bases. CDR1 is KGHSH, CDR2 LQKENI, per germline. J was trimmed by 6 bases and V by 3 bases; bases with no gene match: 7. This CDR3 comprises 16 residues. The CDR3 DNA reads TGTGCCAGCTCACCCCTAGCGGGGGACCCGCCCGGGGAGCTGTTTTTT. This codes for CASSPLAGDPPGELFF.

The V call is TRBV7-3, the J call TRBJ2-1, with 11 bases lining up with TRBD2. Trimming removed 2 bases from V and 8 bases from J; junction bases left unmatched: 11. CDR3 length: 17 residues. CDR1 and CDR2 from the germline V gene are SGHTA and FQGTGA. This CDR3 is CASSLRSTSGGGHEQFF. CDR3 sequence (DNA): TGTGCCAGCAGCTTACGATCAACTAGCGGGGGTGGGCATGAGCAGTTCTTC.

The V call is TRBV4-1, the J call TRBJ1-5; 7 bases are a match to TRBD1. Trimming cost V 0 bases and J 5 bases; bases outside gene matches: 10. The CDR3 covers 17 residues. Germline CDR1 is MGHRA and CDR2 is YSYEKL. CDR3 sequence reads: CASSQDRETGIYQPQHF. The CDR3 DNA reads TGCGCCAGCAGCCAAGATCGCGAGACAGGGATCTATCAGCCCCAGCATTTT.

The chain combines TRBV4-2 with TRBJ1-2; D may be TRBD1 (5 bases). This CDR3 contains 16 residues. V lost 4 bases and J lost 4, with 19 bases in between. Germline CDR1 reads LGHNA; CDR2 reads YNFKEQ. The CDR3 coding sequence is TGTGCCAGCAGCCGTAGCCCGGTGGGGCTAGGCTATGGCTACACCTTC. This sequence encodes CASSRSPVGLGYGYTF.

This clone was seen just once. This chain uses TRBV6-5 with TRBJ1-1; D ambiguous. The CDR3 totals 14 residues. Germline V gene sequence: CDR1 MNHEY, CDR2 SVGAGI. V was pared by 6 bases and J by 0 bases, with 11 bases between. CDR3 in amino acids: CASSHHGLNTEAFF. The CDR3 DNA reads TGTGCCAGCAGCCATCACGGGTTGAACACTGAAGCTTTCTTT.

The chain uses TRBV6-6 and TRBJ2-7; D might be TRBD1 (6 bases). V was cut by 4 bases and J by 6 bases, with 19 bases left in between. The CDR3 covers 15 residues. Germline-derived CDR1 and CDR2 are MNHNY and SVGAGI (reference sequence). CDR3 DNA sequence: TGTGCCAGCAGTTGGAATGTTCCAGGGGAGCTCGAGCAGTACTTC. Protein product: CASSWNVPGELEQYF.

The chain carries TRBV7-2 and TRBJ2-3, with TRBD2 matching over 8 bases. The CDR3 has 15 residues. Germline values: CDR1 SGHTA, CDR2 FQGNSA. Trimming removed 5 bases from V and 7 bases from J; junction bases left unmatched: 11. CDR3 in amino acids: CASSDFGGAVYTQYF. The DNA for the CDR3 is TGTGCCAGCAGCGATTTCGGGGGGGCCGTATATACGCAGTATTTT.

The V and J genes are TRBV27 and TRBJ1-6; no clear D gene. Germline-derived CDR1 and CDR2 are MNHEY and SMNVEV (reference sequence). The CDR3 covers 12 residues. The ends were cut back, 4 bases at V and 7 bases at J, with 5 bases in the middle. CDR3 residues: CASSYRNSPLHF. The DNA of the CDR3 is TGTGCCAGCAGTTACCGGAATTCACCCCTCCACTTT.

This clone was seen a few times. This chain uses TRBV10-1 with TRBJ1-2, with D uncertain. Trimming stripped 6 bases from V and 4 bases from J, with 12 bases between. The germline CDR1 and CDR2 sequences are WNHNN and SYGVQD (reference sequence). This CDR3 has 13 residues. DNA for the CDR3: TGCGCCAGCAGCATCTCGGGGTTCTATGGCTACACCTTC. It translates to CASSISGFYGYTF.

The V call is TRBV27, the J call TRBJ2-7; D perhaps matches TRBD1 (5 bases). CDR3 length equals 12 residues. Per germline, CDR1 MNHEY and CDR2 SMNVEV (reference sequence). Trimming pared 6 bases from V and 2 bases from J, leaving 8 bases between. CDR3 in amino acids: CASRGLAYEQYF. The DNA for the CDR3 is TGTGCCAGCAGGGGGCTTGCCTACGAGCAGTACTTC.

V and J are TRBV4-1 and TRBJ2-5; 15 bases fit TRBD2. With V trimmed by 0 bases and J by 4 bases, 9 bases remained unmatched. CDR1 and CDR2 (germline): MGHRA, YSYEKL. CDR3 length: 19 amino acids. CDR3 sequence reads: CASSQDKGTSGGPAETQYF. In nucleotides, the CDR3 is TGCGCCAGCAGCCAAGATAAGGGGACTAGCGGGGGGCCGGCAGAGACCCAGTACTTC.

The rearrangement links TRBV5-8 to TRBJ2-1; tentative D call: TRBD2 (6 bases). This CDR3 has 15 residues. CDR1 and CDR2 from the germline V gene are SGHTS and YDEGEE. V dropped 5 bases and J dropped 0 bases, with 12 bases sitting between them. CDR3 loop: CASSTGLVSYNEQFF. For the CDR3, the DNA is TGTGCCAGCAGTACGGGACTGGTCTCCTACAATGAGCAGTTCTTC.

This chain uses TRBV4-2 with TRBJ2-3, with 7 bases that match TRBD2. Trimming removed 1 base from V and 0 bases from J; junction bases left unmatched: 7. This CDR3 comprises 17 residues. Germline lookup yields CDR1 LGHNA and CDR2 YNFKEQ. In DNA, the CDR3 is TGTGCCAGCAGCCAAGGTCAGCGGGGATTTAGCACAGATACGCAGTATTTT. Its translation: CASSQGQRGFSTDTQYF.

The rearrangement uses TRBV29-1 and TRBJ2-3; 8 bases agree with TRBD2. CDR1 is SQVTM, CDR2 ANQGSEA, per germline. The CDR3 sequence is 13 residues long. The ends lost 4 bases at V and 4 bases at J; junction bases unmatched: 4. The CDR3 loop is CSVGGGPADTQYF. CDR3 in DNA: TGCAGCGTTGGCGGGGGGCCCGCAGATACGCAGTATTTT.

This clone was recorded only once. This CDR3 is CASSPTRGLGYTF. The CDR3 nucleotides read TGTGCCAGCAGCCCGACGAGGGGGCTTGGCTACACCTTC. J is TRBJ1-2 and V is TRBV7-8; 7 nucleotides agree with TRBD1. CDR3 size: 13 residues. Germline assignment: CDR1 SGHVS and CDR2 FQNEAQ. The trim removed 5 bases at V and 7 bases at J, leaving 7 bases unmatched.

The chain links TRBV6-2 or TRBV6-3 to TRBJ1-2, with TRBD1 identical over 7 bases. Germline CDR1 and CDR2: MNHEY and SVGEGT. V shed 5 bases and J 4 bases; nucleotides not matched to a gene: 13. CDR3 length: 16 amino acids. This chain's CDR3 is CASSPTRRGDFYGYTF. CDR3 bases: TGTGCCAGCAGTCCAACACGCAGGGGGGACTTCTATGGCTACACCTTC.

This clone appeared a few times. The V gene is TRBV4-1, the J gene TRBJ2-7; the D gene is possibly TRBD2 (6 bases). The CDR3 runs to 21 residues. The V end lost 0 bases, the J end lost 3 bases, and 30 bases lay between the germline ends. The germline V gene encodes CDR1 MGHRA and CDR2 YSYEKL. The CDR3 DNA is TGCGCCAGCAGCCAAGACTTCCTCACGACGATAGACGGGAGTCAACGCTACGAGCAGTACTTC. Translated: CASSQDFLTTIDGSQRYEQYF.

This clone was observed a handful of times. This sequence joins TRBV27 and TRBJ2-3, with 13 bases matching TRBD2. J lost 5 bases, V lost 6 bases, and 2 bases had no gene match. The germline V gene encodes CDR1 MNHEY and CDR2 SMNVEV (reference sequence). CDR3 length: 14 amino acids. In DNA, the CDR3 is TGTGCCAGCAGGAGACTAGCGGGGGGAGATACGCAGTATTTT. Encoded protein: CASRRLAGGDTQYF.

The rearrangement links TRBV5-1 to TRBJ2-3; D is possibly TRBD2 (7 bases). The V gene lost 3 bases and the J gene lost 2 bases, with 10 bases spanning the gap. The CDR3 is made up of 14 amino acids. Germline CDR1 is SGHRS and CDR2 is YFSETQ. The CDR3 reads CASSWGGLTDTQYF. CDR3 DNA sequence: TGCGCCAGCAGCTGGGGGGGGCTCACAGATACGCAGTATTTT.

The rearrangement links TRBV11-2 to TRBJ2-3; D is possibly TRBD2 (6 bases). CDR3 length: 15 amino acids. Germline assignment: CDR1 SGHAT and CDR2 FQNNGV. The germline V and J ends were trimmed by 1 base and 2 bases, with 10 bases remaining between them. Here the CDR3 DNA reads TGTGCCAGCAGCTTAGGCGGACTAACCACAGATACGCAGTATTTT. It codes for CASSLGGLTTDTQYF.

V and J are TRBV3-1 (or the pseudogene TRBV3-2) and TRBJ1-1, with D hard to call. The germline V gene encodes CDR1 LGHDT and CDR2 YNNKEL (reference sequence). V was pared by 1 base and J by 6 bases, with 15 bases between. There are 15 residues in the CDR3. CDR3 loop: CASSQVSRLGAEAFF. CDR3 nucleotide sequence: TGTGCCAGCAGCCAAGTCTCCCGTTTGGGCGCTGAAGCTTTCTTT.

This sequence joins TRBV7-3 and TRBJ2-3; 12 nucleotides match TRBD2. CDR1 is SGHTA, CDR2 FQGTGA, per germline. V trimming: 4 bases; J trimming: 8 bases; junction bases outside the gene matches: 25. This CDR3 comprises 21 residues. CDR3 nucleotide sequence: TGTGCCAGCAGCTCCGTCAGACGACCGGCTAGCGGGGGGGCCTCTCTAGGTACGCAGTATTTT. It specifies CASSSVRRPASGGASLGTQYF.

The chain joins TRBV5-4 to TRBJ2-1, with TRBD2 matching 10 bases. The CDR3 extends over 12 amino acids. Per germline, CDR1 SGHNT and CDR2 YYREEE (reference sequence). The junction had 6 bases not matched to a gene; V was cut back by 3 bases and J by 15 bases. CDR3 loop: CASSSLAGALFF. The DNA for the CDR3 is TGTGCCAGCAGCTCCCTAGCGGGGGCCCTGTTCTTC.